This is a list of T cell receptor beta chains from one sample in a study of post-analysis software for immune sequencing data. TCRdb used MiXCR to reprocess the PCR reads, holding one entry per CDR3 protein. In the table there are almost 700,000 distinct CDR3 sequences, approximately 60% of which are singletons. Sequencing was performed on blood. All receptors come from a girl aged 2-10 years with multiple sclerosis. Both conserved end residues are part of each CDR3. D genes are given only for firm matches. Size values are once, few and many counts, or a class for expanded clones, and some rows have none.

abundance	v_gene	d_gene	j_gene	CDR3aa	CDR3nt
.	TRBV7-2	.	TRBJ1-1	CASSFSLWGATEAFF	TGTGCCAGCAGCTTCTCATTATGGGGGGCCACTGAAGCTTTCTTT
.	TRBV3-1	TRBD2	TRBJ2-5	CASSFYGTSEQETQYF	TGTGCCAGCAGCTTTTACGGGACTAGCGAACAAGAGACCCAGTACTTC
.	TRBV15	.	TRBJ1-2	CATSPRTENYGYTF	TGTGCCACCAGCCCGCGGACAGAGAACTATGGCTACACCTTC
.	TRBV12-3/TRBV12-4	TRBD1	TRBJ2-5	CASSLTTGGGQGTQYF	TGTGCCAGCAGTTTAACGACAGGGGGAGGACAAGGGACCCAGTACTTC
.	TRBV12-3/TRBV12-4	TRBD1	TRBJ2-1	CASSHLGDSQFF	TGTGCCAGCAGTCACCTGGGGGACAGTCAGTTCTTC
.	TRBV4-1	TRBD2	TRBJ2-1	CASSQWTSGNNEQFF	TGCGCCAGTAGCCAGTGGACTAGCGGCAACAATGAGCAGTTCTTC
.	TRBV29-1	.	TRBJ2-5	CSVEDRRNTQYQETQYF	TGCAGCGTTGAAGATAGGAGGAACACTCAATACCAAGAGACCCAGTACTTC
few	TRBV7-2	.	TRBJ1-1	CASSLMGNTEAFF	TGTGCCAGCAGCTTAATGGGGAACACTGAAGCTTTCTTT
.	TRBV30	.	TRBJ1-1	CAWSLQGPNTEAFF	TGTGCCTGGAGTTTACAGGGACCGAACACTGAAGCTTTCTTT
.	TRBV10-3	.	TRBJ2-1	CAISEEAGASDEQFF	TGTGCCATCAGTGAAGAGGCAGGAGCTAGCGATGAGCAGTTCTTC
.	TRBV7-2	.	TRBJ2-5	CASSLFRGETQYF	TGTGCCAGCAGCCTCTTCCGAGGGGAGACCCAGTACTTC
few	TRBV5-1	.	TRBJ1-1	CASSSEGAALNTEAFF	TGCGCCAGCAGCTCGGAGGGAGCAGCCCTGAACACTGAAGCTTTCTTT
.	TRBV11-2	.	TRBJ1-2	CASSLARRYGYTF	TGTGCCAGCAGCTTAGCCAGGCGGTATGGCTACACCTTC
few	TRBV5-1	TRBD2	TRBJ2-1	CASSLVGSTSGGTFF	TGCGCCAGCAGCTTGGTAGGGTCGACTAGCGGGGGTACGTTCTTC
.	TRBV7-9	.	TRBJ2-3	CASSSEGDTQYF	TGTGCCAGCAGCTCAGAGGGGGATACGCAGTATTTT
few	TRBV16	.	TRBJ2-7	CASSHGGSNEQYF	TGTGCCAGCAGCCATGGGGGGAGTAACGAGCAGTACTTC
.	TRBV6-2/TRBV6-3	.	TRBJ2-7	CASSSRGLASSYEQYF	TGTGCCAGCAGTTCCCGTGGTTTAGCGAGCTCCTACGAGCAGTACTTC
.	TRBV29-1	.	TRBJ2-1	CSSEGPNYNEQFF	TGCAGCTCCGAGGGGCCAAATTACAATGAGCAGTTCTTC
few	TRBV20-1	TRBD2	TRBJ2-7	CSARDGVTAGVEYEQYF	TGCAGTGCTAGAGATGGGGTCACAGCGGGAGTCGAGTACGAGCAGTACTTC
.	TRBV5-1	.	TRBJ2-7	CASSLVGGEGAQYF	TGCGCCAGCAGCTTGGTGGGGGGCGAAGGGGCCCAGTACTTC
.	TRBV6-1	.	TRBJ2-4	CASSEFGREGIQYF	TGTGCCAGCAGTGAATTTGGCAGGGAAGGCATTCAGTACTTC
.	TRBV5-1	.	TRBJ1-1	CASSFGESGTEAFF	TGCGCCAGCAGCTTTGGGGAATCAGGCACTGAAGCTTTCTTT
.	TRBV4-1	TRBD1	TRBJ1-1	CASSRGMQGGYTEAFF	TGCGCCAGCAGCCGAGGGATGCAGGGGGGGTACACTGAAGCTTTCTTT
.	TRBV5-1	.	TRBJ2-5	CASSLATGSQETQYF	TGCGCCAGCAGCTTGGCCACAGGGAGCCAAGAGACCCAGTACTTC
few	TRBV5-6	.	TRBJ2-3	CASSRASASSTDTQYF	TGTGCCAGCAGCCGGGCCTCAGCTTCTAGCACAGATACGCAGTATTTT
.	TRBV6-2/TRBV6-3	TRBD2	TRBJ2-5	CASSWDERGTQETQYF	TGTGCCAGCAGTTGGGATGAGCGGGGGACGCAAGAGACCCAGTACTTC
.	TRBV21-1	.	TRBJ2-3	CASSKYPGLFTDTQYF	TGTGCCAGCAGCAAATATCCCGGCTTATTCACAGATACGCAGTATTTT
few	TRBV6-6	.	TRBJ1-2	CASTPAGYGYTF	TGTGCCAGCACACCTGCGGGCTATGGCTACACCTTC
.	TRBV28	.	TRBJ1-2	CASRDGYGYTF	TGTGCCAGCAGGGACGGGTATGGCTACACCTTC
few	TRBV2	.	TRBJ1-2	CASSDRVDGYTF	TGTGCCAGCAGTGACAGGGTTGATGGCTACACCTTC
few	TRBV7-9	.	TRBJ2-6	CASRGVASGANVLTF	TGTGCCAGCAGGGGGGTCGCCTCTGGGGCCAACGTCCTGACTTTC
once	TRBV20-1	TRBD2	TRBJ2-1	CSARPSGNNEQFF	TGCAGTGCTAGACCTAGCGGGAACAATGAGCAGTTCTTC
.	TRBV12-3/TRBV12-4	.	TRBJ1-1	CASRGHEAFF	TGTGCCAGCAGGGGACATGAAGCTTTCTTT
few	TRBV20-1	TRBD1	TRBJ2-1	CSAKESGTGIYNEQFF	TGCAGTGCTAAGGAATCCGGGACAGGGATTTACAATGAGCAGTTCTTC
.	TRBV6-5	TRBD2	TRBJ2-7	CASSHGLAGGYEQYF	TGTGCCAGCAGTCACGGACTAGCGGGAGGTTACGAGCAGTACTTC
.	TRBV2	.	TRBJ2-7	CASSEDTEIYEQYF	TGTGCCAGCAGTGAAGACACCGAGATTTACGAGCAGTACTTC
few	TRBV10-3	.	TRBJ1-5	CAIRESGGQPQHF	TGTGCCATCAGGGAGTCTGGGGGTCAGCCCCAGCATTTT
once	TRBV10-3	.	TRBJ2-5	CAIKTNDGNQETQYF	TGTGCCATCAAAACCAACGACGGAAACCAAGAGACCCAGTACTTC
.	TRBV3-1	TRBD1	TRBJ1-5	CASSYGQGGQPQHF	TGTGCCAGCAGTTACGGACAGGGGGGGCAGCCCCAGCATTTT
.	TRBV5-1	.	TRBJ2-3	CASSLDEGGTDTQYF	TGCGCCAGCAGCTTGGACGAGGGCGGCACAGATACGCAGTATTTT
.	TRBV4-1	.	TRBJ2-3	CASSHPQGADTQYF	TGCGCCAGCAGCCACCCCCAAGGGGCAGATACGCAGTATTTT
once	TRBV20-1	.	TRBJ2-1	CSARRAGAIYNEQFF	TGCAGTGCTAGAAGGGCGGGGGCTATCTACAATGAGCAGTTCTTC
.	TRBV4-1	.	TRBJ1-2	CASSQVRGGLGYTF	TGCGCCAGCAGCCAGGTTCGGGGGGGCCTAGGCTACACCTTC
once	TRBV14	.	TRBJ2-2	CASSPNPGELFF	TGTGCCAGCAGCCCGAACCCCGGGGAGCTGTTTTTT